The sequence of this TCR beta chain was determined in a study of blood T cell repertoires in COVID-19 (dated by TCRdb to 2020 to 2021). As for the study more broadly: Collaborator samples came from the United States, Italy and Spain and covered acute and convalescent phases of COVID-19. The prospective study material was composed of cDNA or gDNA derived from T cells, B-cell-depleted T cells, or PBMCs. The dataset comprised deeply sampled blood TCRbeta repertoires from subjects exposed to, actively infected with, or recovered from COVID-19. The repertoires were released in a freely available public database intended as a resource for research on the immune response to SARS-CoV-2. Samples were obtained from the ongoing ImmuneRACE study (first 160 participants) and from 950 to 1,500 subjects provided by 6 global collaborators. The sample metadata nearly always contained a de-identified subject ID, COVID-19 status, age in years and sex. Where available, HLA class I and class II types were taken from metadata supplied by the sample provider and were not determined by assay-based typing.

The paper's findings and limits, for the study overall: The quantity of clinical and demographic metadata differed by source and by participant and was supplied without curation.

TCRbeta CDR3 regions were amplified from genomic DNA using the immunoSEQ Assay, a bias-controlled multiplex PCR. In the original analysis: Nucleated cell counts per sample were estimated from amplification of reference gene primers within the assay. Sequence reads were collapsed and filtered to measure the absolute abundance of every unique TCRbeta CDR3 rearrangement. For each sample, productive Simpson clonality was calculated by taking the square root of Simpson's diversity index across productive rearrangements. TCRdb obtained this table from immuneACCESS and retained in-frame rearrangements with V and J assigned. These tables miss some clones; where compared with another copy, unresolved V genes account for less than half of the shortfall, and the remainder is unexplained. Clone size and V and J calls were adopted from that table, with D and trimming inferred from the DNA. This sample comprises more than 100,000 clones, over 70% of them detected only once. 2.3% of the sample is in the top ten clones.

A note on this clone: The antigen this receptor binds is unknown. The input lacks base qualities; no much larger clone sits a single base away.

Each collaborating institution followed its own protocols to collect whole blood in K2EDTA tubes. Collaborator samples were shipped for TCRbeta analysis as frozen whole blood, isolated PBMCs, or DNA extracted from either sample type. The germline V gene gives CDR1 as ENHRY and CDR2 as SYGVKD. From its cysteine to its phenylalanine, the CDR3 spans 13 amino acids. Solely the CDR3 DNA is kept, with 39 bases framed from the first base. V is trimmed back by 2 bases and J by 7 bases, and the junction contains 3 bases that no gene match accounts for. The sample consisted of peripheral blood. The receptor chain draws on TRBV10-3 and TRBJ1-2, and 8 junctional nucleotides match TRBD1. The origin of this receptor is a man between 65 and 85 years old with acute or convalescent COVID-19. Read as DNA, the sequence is TGTGCCATCAGTGAGGACAGGGGCAGTGGCTACACCTTC. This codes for CAISEDRGSGYTF.